The 12 T cell receptor beta chains reported below all come from one sample, sequenced in a study of monozygotic twins with inflammatory bowel disease. TCRdb reanalyzed the 5' RACE reads and collapses them to one entry per CDR3 protein, without DNA. Its listing shows approximately 120,000 distinct CDR3 sequences. Sequencing was carried out using blood. These TCRs come from a human donor with ulcerative colitis or Crohn's disease, or a healthy co-twin of an affected twin (not recorded which).

The chain recombines TRBV20-1 with TRBJ1-1; no DNA is available, so the TRBD1 call from TCRdb remains unchecked. The CDR3 runs 14 residues. The germline V gene encodes CDR1 DFQATT and CDR2 SNEGSKA (reference sequence). CDR3 residues: CSALLDRDNTEAFF.

The chain's CDR3 is CASSLGGTGTGELFF. The genes are TRBV28 and TRBJ2-2; the TRBD1 assignment by TCRdb is unverifiable without DNA. Germline assignment: CDR1 MDHEN and CDR2 SYDVKM. CDR3 length: 15 amino acids.

This chain joins TRBV3-1 and TRBJ2-7. The CDR3 contains 14 residues. Germline assignment: CDR1 LGHDT and CDR2 YNNKEL (reference sequence). Here the CDR3 reads CASSQVSSAYEQYF.

The chain links TRBV24-1 to TRBJ2-7; TCRdb outputs TRBD1, but without DNA this stays unchecked. There are 13 residues in the CDR3. Germline V gives CDR1 KGHDR, CDR2 SFDVKD. The CDR3 is CATSDRTGPEQYF.

The J gene is TRBJ1-2, the V gene TRBV7-8; TCRdb's assignment of TRBD1 cannot be checked, as there is no DNA. CDR1 and CDR2 from the germline V gene are SGHVS and FQNEAQ. The CDR3 spans 11 residues. The CDR3 reads CASSGGTGSTF.

V usage is TRBV4-3 and J usage is TRBJ2-1; the TCRdb call, TRBD2, lacks DNA for checking. Germline CDR1 LGHNA, CDR2 YSLEER. There are 15 residues in the CDR3. CDR3 sequence: CASSQEGTTSNEQFF.

This chain links TRBV28 with TRBJ2-7. The CDR3 length is 15 residues. Germline V lookup: CDR1 MDHEN, CDR2 SYDVKM. CDR3 region: CASSELEENEDEQYF.

CDR3 region: CASSYPQGKGEETQYF. This chain uses TRBV6-5 with TRBJ2-5; TCRdb's D call of TRBD1 is untestable without DNA. This CDR3 is built from 16 residues. Germline CDR1 and CDR2: MNHEY and SVGAGI.

The chain is built from TRBV10-3 and TRBJ1-1. Germline V gene data show CDR1 as ENHRY and CDR2 as SYGVKD. This CDR3 comprises 15 residues. The CDR3 reads CAISEMEVRSTEAFF.

The CDR3 sequence is CASSEEGAGQNTGELFF. The gene calls are TRBV2 and TRBJ2-2. CDR3 length: 17 residues. The germline CDR1 and CDR2 sequences are SNHLY and FYNNEI.

This chain links TRBV28 with TRBJ2-3. The germline V gene encodes CDR1 MDHEN and CDR2 SYDVKM. The CDR3 runs 12 residues. CDR3 loop: CASSPQWDTQYF.

The rearrangement links TRBV5-4 to TRBJ1-2; as DNA is missing, the TRBD1 call by TCRdb cannot be tested. The CDR3 sequence is 17 residues long. The germline gives CDR1 SGHNT, CDR2 YYREEE (reference sequence). This CDR3 reads CASSLAPIGGRNYGYTF.